This T cell receptor (beta chain) stems from a study of OX40 agonist ivuxolimab in advanced cancers. At the level of the whole study: Ivuxolimab, which targeted the costimulatory receptor OX40 (CD134), was an agonistic, fully human IgG2 monoclonal antibody. Patients were allowed to have had prior anti-PD-1, anti-PD-L1 or anti-CTLA-4 therapy, and about 40% of the dose-escalation patients had been treated with checkpoint inhibitors. The dose-escalation cohort was 82.7% male with a mean age of roughly 62 years, ranging from roughly 23 to 80. Partial responses occurred in three dose-escalation patients: two with cutaneous melanoma and one with hepatocellular carcinoma. Intravenous ivuxolimab was administered to patients every 2 weeks at six dose levels: 0.01, 0.1, 0.3, 1.5, 3 and 10 mg/kg. The purpose of peripheral TCRbeta sequencing was to test whether ivuxolimab changed TCR sequence diversity and led to clonal T-cell expansion. The monotherapy dose-escalation portion (N = 52 patients) of the phase I ivuxolimab trial is reported in the paper. Among the roughly 50 dose-escalation patients, 19 had hepatocellular carcinoma, 15 or so melanoma, 9 renal cell carcinoma and 9 head and neck cancer. What the research found in general, with its limitations: Clonal expansion of both CD4+ and CD8+ blood T cells was observed from baseline to week 6 at doses 0.1 to 3.0 mg/kg. After ivuxolimab, CD8+ T cells had more expanded clones than CD4+ T cells on average. In partial responders in the 0.1-3.0 mg/kg groups, normalized peripheral clonal expansion was found to be among the lowest, especially among CD8+ T cells. The antigen specificity of the clonally expanded peripheral T cells was not determined. Low levels of normalized T-cell clonal expansion were also seen in some patients who did not respond.

Genomic DNA was extracted from sorted cells for sequencing of the TCRbeta CDR3 region. TCRbeta CDR3 regions were sequenced using the immunoSEQ Assay. In its TCRdb copy, this immuneACCESS table keeps in-frame sequences only and misses some clones. Where compared with another copy, unresolved V genes explain less than half of these, and the others have no known cause. The sample table shows about 53,000 clones, and 80% to 90% are seen once. The ten largest clones capture roughly a tenth of the sample. The trial excluded patients who had a history of autoimmune disease or who were on systemic immunosuppression. Peripheral blood for TCR sequencing was collected from all dose cohorts at baseline, on cycle 4 day 1, and on cycle 7 day 1. The samples were drawn from a first-in-human, open-label, multicenter phase I dose-escalation trial of ivuxolimab. Adults with locally advanced or metastatic melanoma, renal cell carcinoma, hepatocellular carcinoma or head and neck squamous cell carcinoma were enrolled in the trial. CD4+ and CD8+ T cells were sorted separately from peripheral blood before TCR sequencing.

With regard to this clone: Its binding antigen is unknown. One base away there is no much larger clone; base qualities are not given.

This sequence was found in an adult with an advanced solid tumor such as melanoma, head and neck, liver or kidney cancer. The sequencing here drew on CD4+ or CD8+ T cells sorted from blood, taken in a trial of the OX40 agonist ivuxolimab.

This receptor has the CDR3 CASSFAGLATDTQYF. The nucleotide sequence is TGTGCCAGCAGCTTTGCAGGACTAGCCACAGATACGCAGTATTTT. In this chain, TRBV7-3 is recombined with TRBJ2-3, and 8 junction bases match TRBD2. V is cut back by 3 bases and J by 2 bases, with 4 bases in the junction unmatched. The CDR3 goes from the cysteine to the phenylalanine over 15 residues. The retained sequence is limited to the CDR3, 45 bases, with the frame set at the first base. Reading the germline V gene gives CDR1 SGHTA and CDR2 FQGTGA.